This T cell receptor beta chain originates from a study of shared clonotypes between healthy human individuals. The germline gives CDR1 KGHSH, CDR2 LQKENI. The CDR3 extends over 15 amino acids. Germline trimming cut 3 bases from V and 2 bases from J; bases unmatched to any gene: 3. When replicate PCRs were run on sorted subsets, they used 200 to 250 ng DNA, 30,000 to 35,000 T cell genomes. Some clones are missing from TCRdb's copy, which holds only in-frame ones; the method was immunoSEQ multiplex PCR. The table records about 380,000 clones, 90% to 97% of them present only once. The source is a man aged 25 to 40 in good health. The chain links TRBV18 to TRBJ2-5, with TRBD2 matching 10 bases. Sample: memory CD8+ T cells sorted from blood. Described subset: CD45RO+ cells pooled with CCR7-negative TemRA cells. This CDR3 reads CASSPPSGRQETQYF. The CDR3 bases are TGTGCCAGCTCACCTCCTAGCGGGAGACAAGAGACCCAGTACTTC.